This TCR beta chain was retrieved from a study of blood T cells in healthy people across ages. The V gene's germline CDR1 is MNHNY and CDR2 SVGAGI (reference sequence). The CDR3 is 14 amino acids. A second PCR, run for 7 to 11 cycles, used a sample-barcoded 5' primer plus a J-beta primer mix. In TCRdb, the 5' RACE reads were re-called with MiXCR into one record per CDR3 protein. This table holds about 700,000 distinct CDR3 sequences, 32% found once. This clonotype was counted a few times. A much larger clone lies one base from this, so it may be a read error. Whenever a sample was processed, at least 6 million PBMCs were isolated.

V usage is TRBV6-6 and J usage is TRBJ2-5; TRBD1 is a possible D gene (6 bases). The specimen was blood. The TCR sequence derives from a woman of 80 years or more in good health. In DNA, the CDR3 is TGTGCCAGCAGTTACAGGGGGTACCAAGAGGCCCAGTACTTC. It yields the protein CASSYRGYQEAQYF.